Following are 18 T cell receptor beta chains from one sample sequenced in a study of cytomegalovirus exposure and HLA in healthy donors. In the PCR, 60 Vbeta and 13 Jbeta primers were used. The table came from immunoSEQ multiplex PCR; TCRdb's copy has only in-frame clones and leaves some out. The table lists about 160,000 clones. The sample consisted of PBMCs. The receptors shown here come from an older woman in good health and CMV-seronegative.

The chain links TRBV6-1 to TRBJ2-5, with a possible D match to TRBD1 (6 bases). The CDR3 totals 17 residues. Germline values: CDR1 MNHNS, CDR2 SASEGT. The V end was cut by 4 bases, the J end by 5 bases, with 23 bases between. CDR3 residues: CASSVIMTGGTGETQYF. The CDR3 bases are TGTGCCAGCAGTGTTATAATGACTGGGGGCACCGGGGAGACCCAGTACTTC.

This sequence joins TRBV27 and TRBJ2-5; D not certain. The germline V gene encodes CDR1 MNHEY and CDR2 SMNVEV (reference sequence). The CDR3 covers 13 residues. Between the trimmed V and J ends, which lost 1 base and 2 bases, there was a span of 5 bases. This CDR3 reads CASSLLAQETQYF. For the CDR3, the DNA is TGTGCCAGCAGTTTATTGGCTCAAGAGACCCAGTACTTC.

The chain joins TRBV4-1 to TRBJ1-6; D gene unclear. This CDR3 has 12 amino acids. Germline V gene sequence: CDR1 MGHRA, CDR2 YSYEKL. The V end was cut by 4 bases, the J end by 8 bases, with 6 bases between. The CDR3 DNA is TGCGCCAGCAGCCTCCCGTATTCACCCCTCCACTTT. Translation gives CASSLPYSPLHF.

The chain has TRBV2 and TRBJ1-1, with 7 bases fitting TRBD1. V shed 7 bases and J 0 bases; nucleotides not matched to a gene: 5. The CDR3 totals 14 residues. Germline CDR1 and CDR2: SNHLY and FYNNEI. CDR3 sequence (DNA): TGTGCCAGCATGGGACAGCTCATGAACACTGAAGCTTTCTTT. Amino acids: CASMGQLMNTEAFF.

The CDR3 protein is CASSVSGQGYEQYF. CDR3 DNA sequence: TGTGCCAGCAGCGTATCAGGACAAGGCTACGAGCAGTACTTC. This rearrangement joins TRBV9 to TRBJ2-7, with D perhaps TRBD1 (5 bases). The CDR3 extends over 14 amino acids. V was pared by 1 base and J by 3 bases, with 11 bases between. The germline V gene encodes CDR1 SGDLS and CDR2 YYNGEE.

The chain joins TRBV5-4 to TRBJ2-1; 10 bases map to TRBD2. The CDR3 runs to 15 residues. V shed 6 bases and J 6 bases; nucleotides not matched to a gene: 9. Germline V gene data show CDR1 as SGHNT and CDR2 as YYREEE (reference sequence). The chain's CDR3 is CASTSPSSGSNEQFF. In DNA form, the CDR3 reads TGTGCCAGCACCTCACCGTCTAGCGGGAGCAATGAGCAGTTCTTC.

The genes are TRBV7-9 and TRBJ1-3; D remains ambiguous. CDR3 size: 15 residues. Germline CDR1 reads SEHNR; CDR2 reads FQNEAQ (reference sequence). The V end was cut by 5 bases, the J end by 1 base, with 12 bases between. The CDR3 sequence: CASSPSASSGNTIYF. The CDR3 bases are TGTGCCAGCAGCCCGAGCGCTAGTTCTGGAAACACCATATATTTT.

The rearrangement joins TRBV7-2 to TRBJ2-1, with 14 bases lining up with TRBD2. The germline V gene encodes CDR1 SGHTA and CDR2 FQGNSA. The CDR3 loop spans 15 amino acids. With 5 bases clipped from V and 9 bases from J, the junction kept 6 bases outside the gene matches. This CDR3 reads CASSLPGLAGVEQFF. CDR3 nucleotides: TGTGCCAGCAGCCTTCCGGGACTAGCGGGAGTTGAGCAGTTCTTC.

The chain has TRBV2 and TRBJ2-1; 8 positions agree with TRBD1. This CDR3 is 15 amino acids long. Germline loops: CDR1 SNHLY, CDR2 FYNNEI. V trimming: 7 bases; J trimming: 0 bases; junction bases outside the gene matches: 5. The CDR3 loop is CASIVGQGSYNEQFF. CDR3 in DNA: TGTGCCAGCATCGTCGGACAGGGCTCCTACAATGAGCAGTTCTTC.

The V call is TRBV23-1, the J call TRBJ2-7; D might be TRBD1 (6 bases). TRBV23-1 is labeled an ORF, and its function is uncertain. V was cut by 0 bases and J by 5 bases, with 14 bases left in between. The CDR3 extends over 15 amino acids. CDR3: CASSQSGRGKNEQYF. For the CDR3, the DNA is TGCGCCAGCAGTCAATCGGGCAGGGGTAAGAACGAGCAGTACTTC.

This chain joins TRBV9 and TRBJ2-7; D call uncertain. The CDR3 has 14 amino acids. V lost 2 bases and J 6 bases, leaving 15 bases between the germline ends. Germline lookup yields CDR1 SGDLS and CDR2 YYNGEE. CDR3 nucleotide sequence: TGTGCCAGCAGCGTTCCCCCCATTTCGGGCGAGCAGTACTTC. This sequence encodes CASSVPPISGEQYF.

The V call is TRBV29-1, the J call TRBJ2-7, with TRBD2 as a possible D gene (6 bases). The V end was cut by 3 bases, the J end by 2 bases, with 11 bases between. The CDR3 consists of 13 residues. The germline gives CDR1 SQVTM, CDR2 ANQGSEA. CDR3 residues: CSVDPGSPYEQYF. The CDR3 DNA follows: TGCAGCGTTGACCCCGGGAGCCCCTACGAGCAGTACTTC.

In nucleotides, the CDR3 is TGTGCCAGCAGCTTCCGACAGGGTTTCCCTGAAGCTTTCTTT. Encoded protein: CASSFRQGFPEAFF. V gene TRBV5-6 combines with J gene TRBJ1-1; 7 nucleotides match TRBD1. Germline V CDR1 and CDR2: SGHDT, YYEEEE. Trimming removed 2 bases from V and 6 bases from J; junction bases left unmatched: 7. This CDR3 comprises 14 residues.

The rearrangement uses TRBV2 and TRBJ2-7, with a weak D call TRBD1 (7 bases). Trimming shortened V by 7 bases and J by 1 base, and 17 bases separated the two germline ends. Looked up from germline, CDR1 is SNHLY and CDR2 is FYNNEI. The CDR3 runs to 15 residues. This CDR3 reads CASKEGQTLSYEQYF. In DNA form, the CDR3 reads TGTGCCAGCAAGGAGGGACAGACCCTTTCCTACGAGCAGTACTTC.

This sequence joins TRBV6-5 and TRBJ1-2, with D tentatively TRBD1 (6 bases). The CDR3 spans 14 residues. The V end was cut by 7 bases, the J end by 8 bases, with 20 bases between. The germline V gene encodes CDR1 MNHEY and CDR2 SVGAGI. CDR3 sequence reads: CASNKDSLDGGYTF. CDR3 nucleotides: TGTGCCAGCAATAAGGACAGTCTCGATGGGGGCTACACCTTC.

The V gene is TRBV10-3, the J gene TRBJ2-7, with TRBD2 matching 7 bases. The CDR3 has 15 residues. With 8 bases clipped from V and 3 bases from J, the junction kept 13 bases outside the gene matches. Germline CDR1 is ENHRY and CDR2 is SYGVKD. CDR3: CAIGASERGVYEQYF. DNA for the CDR3: TGTGCCATCGGAGCCTCGGAACGGGGGGTCTACGAGCAGTACTTC.

The gene calls are TRBV11-2 and TRBJ2-7, with 11 nucleotides matching TRBD1. There are 14 residues in the CDR3. V lost 5 bases to trimming and J lost 4 bases; unmatched junction nucleotides: 4. Germline CDR1 and CDR2: SGHAT and FQNNGV. CDR3 sequence (DNA): TGTGCCAGCAGCAGGACAGGGGGCTTATACGAGCAGTACTTC. It translates to CASSRTGGLYEQYF.

The DNA of the CDR3 is TGTGCCAGCTCACCTAAATTGAAGGGGGGCAATCAGCCCCAGCATTTT. Amino acids: CASSPKLKGGNQPQHF. The V and J genes are TRBV18 and TRBJ1-5, with D possibly being TRBD1 (6 bases). The germline gives CDR1 KGHSH, CDR2 LQKENI. The V end was cut by 3 bases, the J end by 2 bases, with 14 bases between. The CDR3 runs to 16 residues.